This TCR beta chain was found in a study of blood T cell repertoires in COVID-19. Study details: Sites in the United States, Italy and Spain provided acute and convalescent COVID-19 samples. Sources were T cells, B-cell-depleted T cells, or PBMCs; the material itself was cDNA or gDNA.

Per the study methods: Estimated nucleated cell counts came from reference gene primer amplification. TCRdb's table, derived via immunoSEQ multiplex PCR, lists solely in-frame clones and lacks some. The V and J calls and clone size are taken from that table; D and trimming were inferred from the DNA. The sample includes roughly 140,000 clones, roughly 89% of them seen just once. The CDR3 extends over 16 amino acids. Trimming cost V 4 bases and J 0 bases; bases outside gene matches: 3. From germline, CDR1 is LGHNA and CDR2 YSLEER. The chain has TRBV4-3 and TRBJ2-3, with 11 nucleotides matching TRBD1. The clonotype was recovered from a woman in her thirties or forties with acute or convalescent COVID-19. Material for sequencing was peripheral blood. The CDR3 reads CASSRGQGVSTDTQYF. Here the CDR3 DNA reads TGCGCCAGCAGCCGGGGACAGGGGGTTAGCACAGATACGCAGTATTTT.